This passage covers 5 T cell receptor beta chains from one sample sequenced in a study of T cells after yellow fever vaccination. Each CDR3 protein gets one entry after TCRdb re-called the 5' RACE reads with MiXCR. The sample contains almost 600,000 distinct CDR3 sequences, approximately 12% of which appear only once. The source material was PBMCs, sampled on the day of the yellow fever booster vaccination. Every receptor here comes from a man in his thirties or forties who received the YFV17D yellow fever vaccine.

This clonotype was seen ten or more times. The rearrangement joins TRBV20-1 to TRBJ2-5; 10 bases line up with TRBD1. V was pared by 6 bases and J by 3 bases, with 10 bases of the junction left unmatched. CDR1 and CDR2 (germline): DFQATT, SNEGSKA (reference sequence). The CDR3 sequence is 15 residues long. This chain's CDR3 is CSAIDRGRAKETQYF. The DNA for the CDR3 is TGCAGTGCCATTGACAGGGGGCGAGCGAAAGAGACCCAGTACTTC.

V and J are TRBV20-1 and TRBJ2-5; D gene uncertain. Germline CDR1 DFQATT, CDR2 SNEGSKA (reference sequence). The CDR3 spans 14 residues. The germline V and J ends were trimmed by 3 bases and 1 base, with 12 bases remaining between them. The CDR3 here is CSASKAGIQETQYF. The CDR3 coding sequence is TGCAGTGCTAGTAAGGCAGGAATCCAAGAGACCCAGTACTTC.

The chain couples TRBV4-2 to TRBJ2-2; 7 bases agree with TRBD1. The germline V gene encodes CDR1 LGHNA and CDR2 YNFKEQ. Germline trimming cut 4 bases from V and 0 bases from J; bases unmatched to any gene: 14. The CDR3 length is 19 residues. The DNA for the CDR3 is TGTGCCAGCAGCCTGCCACCCGGGACAGTGACGACGAACACCGGGGAGCTGTTTTTT. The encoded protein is CASSLPPGTVTTNTGELFF.

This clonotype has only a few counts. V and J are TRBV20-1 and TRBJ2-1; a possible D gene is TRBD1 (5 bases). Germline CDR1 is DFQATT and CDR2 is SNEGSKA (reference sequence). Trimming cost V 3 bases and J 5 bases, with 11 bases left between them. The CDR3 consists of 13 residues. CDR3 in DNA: TGCAGTGCTAGGACAGTAGACAACAATGAGCAGTTCTTC. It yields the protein CSARTVDNNEQFF.

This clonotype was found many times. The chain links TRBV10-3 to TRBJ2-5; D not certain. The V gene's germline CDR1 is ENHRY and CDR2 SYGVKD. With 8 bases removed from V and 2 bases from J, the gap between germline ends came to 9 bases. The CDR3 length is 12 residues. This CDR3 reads CAIGKVQETQYF. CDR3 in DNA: TGTGCCATCGGAAAGGTACAAGAGACCCAGTACTTC.